The entry below describes one T cell receptor beta chain. Original data processing: Estimates of nucleated cell counts were drawn from the amplification of reference gene primers. Libraries were prepared by immunoSEQ multiplex PCR; TCRdb keeps only in-frame clonotypes and omits some of them. That table supplies the V and J calls and clone size; D and trimming were determined from the DNA. The repertoire holds 350,000 to 400,000 clones, 80% to 95% seen once, with about 0.9% in the top ten. The data are from a study of blood T cell repertoires in COVID-19. Study as a whole: There were acute and convalescent COVID-19 samples, and they came from the United States, Italy and Spain. PBMCs, B-cell-depleted T cells, or T cells provided the cDNA or gDNA that made up the material.

The trim removed 3 bases at V and 0 bases at J, leaving 6 bases unmatched. The germline V gene has CDR1 SGHRS and CDR2 YFSETQ. The CDR3 is 17 residues long. The clonotype was recovered from a woman aged 40 to 50 who had been exposed to COVID-19. Sequences were obtained from PBMCs or T cells enriched from blood (not recorded which). This chain uses TRBV5-1 with TRBJ1-6; 7 bases are shared with TRBD1. The chain's CDR3 is CASSSPTGSSYNSPLHF. CDR3 nucleotide sequence: TGCGCCAGCAGCTCACCGACAGGGAGCTCCTATAATTCACCCCTCCACTTT.